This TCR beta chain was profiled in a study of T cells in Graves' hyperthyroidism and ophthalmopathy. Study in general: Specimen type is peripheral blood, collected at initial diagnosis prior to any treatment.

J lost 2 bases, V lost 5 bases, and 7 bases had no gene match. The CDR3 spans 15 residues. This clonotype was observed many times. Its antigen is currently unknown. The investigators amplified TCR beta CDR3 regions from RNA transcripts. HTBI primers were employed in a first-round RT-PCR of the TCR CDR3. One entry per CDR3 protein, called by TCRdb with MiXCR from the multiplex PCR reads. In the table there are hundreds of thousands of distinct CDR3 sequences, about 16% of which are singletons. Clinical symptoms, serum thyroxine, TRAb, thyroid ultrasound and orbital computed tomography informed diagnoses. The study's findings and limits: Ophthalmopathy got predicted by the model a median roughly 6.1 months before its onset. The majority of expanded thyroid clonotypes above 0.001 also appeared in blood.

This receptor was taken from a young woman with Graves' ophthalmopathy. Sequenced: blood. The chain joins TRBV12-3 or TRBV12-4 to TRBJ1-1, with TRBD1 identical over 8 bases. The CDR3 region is CASSIETGVNTEAFF. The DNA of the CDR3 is TGTGCCAGCAGTATAGAGACAGGGGTTAACACTGAAGCTTTCTTT.